The 24 T cell receptor beta chains reported below all come from one sample, sequenced in a study of blood T cell repertoires in COVID-19. Sequencing was performed with immunoSEQ multiplex PCR; in TCRdb, only in-frame clones are kept and a portion is missing. The sample includes fewer than 65,000 clones, approximately 90% seen only once; the top ten take less than 2%. What was sequenced was peripheral blood. Source of these receptors: a man aged 60 to 75 with acute or convalescent COVID-19.

With respect to this clone: Compared with germline, one end of the junction differs, possibly owing to a read error. This sample also contains other DNA sequences that code for the same CDR3. V is TRBV7-7 and J is TRBJ2-2; 7 nucleotides match TRBD1. CDR3 length: 15 residues. The germline CDR1 and CDR2 sequences are SSHAT and FNYEAQ (reference sequence). The CDR3 reads CASSRDRVNTGELFF. For the CDR3, the DNA is TGTGCTAGCAGCCGAGACAGGGTGAACACCGGGGAGCTGTTTTTT.

V is TRBV19 and J is TRBJ2-7, with 11 bases aligning to TRBD1. The V segment lost 9 bases and the J segment 4 bases; nucleotides outside the gene matches: 5. The germline CDR1 and CDR2 sequences are LNHDA and SQIVND (reference sequence). This CDR3 is 13 amino acids long. CDR3 protein: CASGTGGVYEQYF. For the CDR3, the DNA is TGTGCCAGCGGGACAGGGGGAGTATACGAGCAGTACTTC.

This clone was detected many times. The DNA of the CDR3 is TGCGCCAGCAGCCAAGATCTGGCTTTCCTTAACACCGGGGAGCTGTTTTTT. Encoded protein: CASSQDLAFLNTGELFF. The rearrangement joins TRBV4-1 to TRBJ2-2; no firm D call. The V gene's germline CDR1 is MGHRA and CDR2 YSYEKL. The CDR3 is 17 amino acids. Trimming stripped 0 bases from V and 2 bases from J, with 13 bases between.

The gene calls are TRBV29-1 and TRBJ2-3; 14 nucleotides align to TRBD2. The junction had 4 bases not matched to a gene; V was cut back by 7 bases and J by 7 bases. The CDR3 runs 13 residues. The germline CDR1 and CDR2 sequences are SQVTM and ANQGSEA. CDR3 DNA sequence: TGCAGCGGTGGACTAGCGGGGGGAAATACGCAGTATTTT. Translation gives CSGGLAGGNTQYF.

V is TRBV4-1 and J is TRBJ1-6; TRBD1 matches 11 bases. This CDR3 is built from 16 residues. V was pared by 0 bases and J by 9 bases, with 4 bases of the junction left unmatched. From germline, CDR1 is MGHRA and CDR2 YSYEKL. CDR3 region: CASSQERDRGFSPLHF. CDR3 coding DNA: TGCGCCAGCAGCCAAGAGCGGGACAGGGGGTTTTCACCCCTCCACTTT.

This chain uses TRBV7-6 with TRBJ1-3; TRBD1 matches at 7 bases. The junction had 7 bases not matched to a gene; V was cut back by 2 bases and J by 0 bases. CDR1 is SGHVS and CDR2 is FNYEAQ in the germline V gene. The CDR3 sequence is 17 residues long. The CDR3 region has the DNA TGTGCCAGCAGCTTATCCCGCCCAGGGGGCTCTGGAAACACCATATATTTT. It specifies CASSLSRPGGSGNTIYF.

The chain recombines TRBV5-1 with TRBJ1-3, with 9 bases matching TRBD1. Losses at the gene ends were 3 bases for V and 4 bases for J; bases not matched to a gene: 5. Germline V gene lookup returns CDR1 SGHRS and CDR2 YFSETQ. There are 15 residues in the CDR3. The CDR3 region is CASSSGTGRGNTIYF. The CDR3 coding sequence is TGCGCCAGCAGCTCCGGGACAGGGCGGGGAAACACCATATATTTT. Variable domain in full (rest from reference TRBV5-1 and TRBJ1-3): KAGVTQTPRYLIKTRGQQVTLSCSPISGHRSVSWYQQTPGQGLQFLFEYFSETQRNKGNFPGRFSGRQFSNSRSEMNVSTLELGDSALYLCASSSGTGRGNTIYFGEGSWLTVV.

V usage is TRBV11-3 and J usage is TRBJ1-6, with a weak D call TRBD1 (6 bases). The CDR3 contains 13 residues. V was trimmed by 5 bases and J by 7 bases, leaving 9 bases between them. Germline V CDR1 and CDR2: SGHNT, YENEEA. For the CDR3, the DNA is TGTGCCAGCAGCCTCGGACAGAATTCACCCCTCCACTTT. It encodes CASSLGQNSPLHF.

This clone was detected only once. The J gene is TRBJ2-2, the V gene TRBV6-5, with D maybe TRBD2 (7 bases). The CDR3 sequence is 14 residues long. Germline V gives CDR1 MNHEY, CDR2 SVGAGI. Between the trimmed V and J ends, which lost 0 bases and 7 bases, there was a span of 9 bases. For the CDR3, the DNA is TGTGCCAGCAGTTACTCGGGAGGGGGCGGGGAGCTGTTTTTT. Its protein product is CASSYSGGGGELFF.

The chain links TRBV7-3 to TRBJ2-5; a possible D gene is TRBD1 (6 bases). Germline V CDR1 and CDR2: SGHTA, FQGTGA. Between the trimmed V and J ends, which lost 2 bases and 4 bases, there was a span of 17 bases. The CDR3 totals 16 residues. Here the CDR3 DNA reads TGTGCCAGCAGCTTATTCCCCCGGGACACCCGAGAGACCCAGTACTTC. Encoded protein: CASSLFPRDTRETQYF.

The chain carries TRBV18 and TRBJ1-2; TRBD1 matches at 8 bases. The CDR3 runs 15 residues. Losses at the gene ends were 2 bases for V and 0 bases for J; bases not matched to a gene: 2. The germline V gene has CDR1 KGHSH and CDR2 LQKENI. CDR3 coding DNA: TGTGCCAGCTCACCAGGACAGGGTACTAACTATGGCTACACCTTC. Its translation is CASSPGQGTNYGYTF.

The chain carries TRBV18 and TRBJ2-7; TRBD1 aligns across 9 bases. Per germline, CDR1 KGHSH and CDR2 LQKENI. The CDR3 runs to 14 residues. The ends lost 6 bases at V and 5 bases at J; junction bases unmatched: 8. DNA for the CDR3: TGTGCCAGCTCCCTGGCGGACAGGGGTAACGAGCAGTACTTC. It encodes CASSLADRGNEQYF.

The CDR3 coding sequence is TGTGCCAGCAGCGTACGGGGGGGAGATTCACCCCTCCACTTT. This encodes CASSVRGGDSPLHF. This sequence joins TRBV9 and TRBJ1-6, with D perhaps TRBD1 (5 bases). V was clipped by 1 base and J by 8 bases, with 10 bases between them. This CDR3 contains 14 residues. Germline values: CDR1 SGDLS, CDR2 YYNGEE.

This chain connects TRBV7-3 to TRBJ2-7; D might be TRBD1 (5 bases). The CDR3 is 13 amino acids. V dropped 5 bases and J dropped 4 bases, with 12 bases sitting between them. Looked up from germline, CDR1 is SGHTA and CDR2 is FQGTGA. The CDR3: CASSALQGYEQYF. Written as DNA, the CDR3 is TGTGCCAGCAGCGCATTGCAGGGTTACGAGCAGTACTTC.

The chain is built from TRBV30 and TRBJ2-7; 7 bases are a match to TRBD1. This CDR3 contains 12 residues. Germline values: CDR1 GTSNPN, CDR2 SVGIG (reference sequence). The junction had 8 bases not matched to a gene; V was cut back by 0 bases and J by 12 bases. In nucleotides, the CDR3 is TGTGCCTGGAGTGTGACAGGGCAAAGAAGGTACTTC. Its protein product is CAWSVTGQRRYF.

This CDR3 is CASRAGGTNTGELFF. The CDR3, as DNA: TGTGCCAGCAGGGCAGGGGGCACGAACACCGGGGAGCTGTTTTTT. J is TRBJ2-2 and V is TRBV2; 8 bases fit TRBD1. Germline trimming cut 6 bases from V and 0 bases from J; bases unmatched to any gene: 3. This CDR3 has 15 amino acids. Germline V gene lookup returns CDR1 SNHLY and CDR2 FYNNEI.

CDR3 DNA: TGCAGCGTTAAGGTGACAGATTATGGCTACACCTTC. Translating it yields CSVKVTDYGYTF. J is TRBJ1-2 and V is TRBV29-1; perhaps TRBD1 as D (5 bases). Trimming took 5 bases from V and 5 from J, leaving 12 bases between them. From germline, CDR1 is SQVTM and CDR2 ANQGSEA. The CDR3 loop spans 12 amino acids.

The rearrangement uses TRBV18 and TRBJ2-7, with 9 bases matching TRBD1. Germline CDR1 is KGHSH and CDR2 is LQKENI. This CDR3 is 16 amino acids long. With 3 bases clipped from V and 2 bases from J, the junction kept 8 bases outside the gene matches. The CDR3 sequence is CASSPSATGGPYEQYF. The CDR3 DNA reads as TGTGCCAGCTCACCTTCGGCGACAGGGGGTCCCTACGAGCAGTACTTC.

A single count supports this clone. The chain employs TRBV6-5 and TRBJ2-7, with D perhaps matching TRBD2 (6 bases). Germline V lookup: CDR1 MNHEY, CDR2 SVGAGI. Trimming left V 0 bases short and J 0 bases short, with 9 bases between. This CDR3 spans 15 amino acids. The CDR3 bases are TGTGCCAGCAGTTACTCCTTAGCGGTCTCCTACGAGCAGTACTTC. It translates to CASSYSLAVSYEQYF.

This chain uses TRBV4-2 with TRBJ2-1; 14 bases are shared with TRBD2. The CDR3 has 18 residues. With 2 bases clipped from V and 6 bases from J, the junction kept 9 bases outside the gene matches. Germline CDR1 and CDR2: LGHNA and YNFKEQ. Written as DNA, the CDR3 is TGTGCCAGCAGCCAAAGACTAGCGGGGGGGCCGGAGGTCAATGAGCAGTTCTTC. It specifies CASSQRLAGGPEVNEQFF.

The chain employs TRBV18 and TRBJ2-1; TRBD1 matches at 10 bases. V lost 3 bases, J lost 7 bases, and 6 bases stayed unmatched. Germline values: CDR1 KGHSH, CDR2 LQKENI. CDR3 length: 15 amino acids. The CDR3 sequence is CASSPGTGVINEQFF. CDR3 sequence (DNA): TGTGCCAGCTCACCCGGGACAGGGGTGATTAATGAGCAGTTCTTC.

The chain recombines TRBV7-2 with TRBJ2-7; 8 nucleotides match TRBD2. Trimming took 1 base from V and 2 from J; bases not matched to a gene: 4. In germline, CDR1 is SGHTA, CDR2 FQGNSA. CDR3 length: 15 residues. This CDR3 is CASSLGTSGTYEQYF. The CDR3 nucleotides read TGTGCCAGCAGCTTAGGAACTAGCGGTACCTACGAGCAGTACTTC. Full variable domain (rest looked up from reference TRBV7-2 and TRBJ2-7): GAGVSQSPSNKVTEKGKDVELRCDPISGHTALYWYRQSLGQGLEFLIYFQGNSAPDKSGLPSDRFSAERTGGSVSTLTIQRTQQEDSAVYLCASSLGTSGTYEQYFGPGTRLTVT.

The gene calls are TRBV19 and TRBJ1-4; no clear D. Trimming took off 6 bases at V and 0 bases at J, with 8 bases between the two ends. The CDR3 is 14 amino acids. Germline V gene lookup returns CDR1 LNHDA and CDR2 SQIVND (reference sequence). CDR3 sequence reads: CASRSPATNEKLFF. The CDR3 DNA sequence: TGTGCCAGTAGAAGTCCGGCAACTAATGAAAAACTGTTTTTT. The complete variable domain, with remaining parts taken from reference TRBV19 and TRBJ1-4, reads DGGITQSPKYLFRKEGQNVTLSCEQNLNHDAMYWYRQDPGQGLRLIYYSQIVNDFQKGDIAEGYSVSREKKESFPLTVTSAQKNPTAFYLCASRSPATNEKLFFGSGTQLSVL.

This chain connects TRBV9 to TRBJ1-4; 8 bases are a match to TRBD1. CDR3 size: 14 residues. Unmatched junction bases numbered 2, after V lost 4 bases and J lost 3 bases. The germline V gene has CDR1 SGDLS and CDR2 YYNGEE. The CDR3 nucleotides read TGTGCCAGCAGCTTGACAGGGGCTAATGAAAAACTGTTTTTT. Translation gives CASSLTGANEKLFF.